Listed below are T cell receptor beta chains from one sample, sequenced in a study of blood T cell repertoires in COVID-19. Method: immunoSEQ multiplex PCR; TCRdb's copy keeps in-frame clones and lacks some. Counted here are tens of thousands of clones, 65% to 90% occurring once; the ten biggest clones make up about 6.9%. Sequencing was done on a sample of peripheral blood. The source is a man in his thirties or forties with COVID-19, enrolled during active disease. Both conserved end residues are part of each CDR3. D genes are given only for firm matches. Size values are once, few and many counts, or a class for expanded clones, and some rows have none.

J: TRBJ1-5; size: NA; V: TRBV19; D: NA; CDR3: CASSSEGGVYQPQHF; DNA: TGTGCCAGTAGTAGTGAAGGGGGGGTCTATCAGCCCCAGCATTTT
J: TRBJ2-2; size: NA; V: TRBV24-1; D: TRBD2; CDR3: CATHPGRGNTGELFF; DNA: TGTGCCACGCATCCCGGGAGGGGGAACACCGGGGAGCTGTTTTTT
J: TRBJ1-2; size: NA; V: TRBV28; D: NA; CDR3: CASLPGARVYGYTF; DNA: TGTGCCAGTTTACCGGGCGCGAGGGTCTATGGCTACACCTTC
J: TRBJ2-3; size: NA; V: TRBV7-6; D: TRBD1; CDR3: CASSATTRGQSTDTQYF; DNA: TGTGCCAGCAGCGCAACTACCAGGGGGCAAAGCACAGATACGCAGTATTTT
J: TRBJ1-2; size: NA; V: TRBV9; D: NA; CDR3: CASSVGAGLQDYTF; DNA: TGTGCCAGCAGCGTAGGGGCAGGCCTACAGGACTACACCTTC
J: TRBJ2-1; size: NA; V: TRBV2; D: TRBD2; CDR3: CASSQLAGGYNEQFF; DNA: TGTGCCAGCAGTCAACTAGCGGGAGGCTACAATGAGCAGTTCTTC
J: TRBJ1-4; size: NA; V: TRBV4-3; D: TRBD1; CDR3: CASSPQTGREKLFF; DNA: TGCGCCAGCAGCCCCCAGACAGGGCGGGAAAAACTGTTTTTT
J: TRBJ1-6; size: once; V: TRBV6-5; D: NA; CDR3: CASELAGPNSPLHF; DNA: TGTGCCAGCGAATTGGCGGGGCCTAATTCACCCCTCCACTTT
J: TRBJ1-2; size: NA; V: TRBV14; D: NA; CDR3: CASSQDMGVYGYTF; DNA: TGTGCCAGCAGCCAAGATATGGGAGTCTATGGCTACACCTTC
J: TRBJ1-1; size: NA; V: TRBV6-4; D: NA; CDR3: CASSGAFF; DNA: TGTGCCAGTTCGGGAGCTTTCTTT
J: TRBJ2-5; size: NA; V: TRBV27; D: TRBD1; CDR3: CASSPGQGNAETQYF; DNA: TGTGCCAGCAGTCCGGGACAGGGAAATGCGGAGACCCAGTACTTC
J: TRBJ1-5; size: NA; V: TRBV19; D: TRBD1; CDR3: CASRTGQGAFNQPQHF; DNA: TGTGCCAGTAGAACGGGACAGGGGGCTTTTAATCAGCCCCAGCATTTT
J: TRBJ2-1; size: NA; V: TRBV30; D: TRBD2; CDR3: CAFGTNNEQFF; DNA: TGTGCGTTCGGGACTAACAATGAGCAGTTCTTC
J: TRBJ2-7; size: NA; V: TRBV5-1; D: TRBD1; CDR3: CASSSPGQATLEQYF; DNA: TGCGCCAGCAGCTCGCCGGGACAGGCTACTCTCGAGCAGTACTTC
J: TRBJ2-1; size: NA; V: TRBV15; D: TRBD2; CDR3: CATSRGLAGFYNEQFF; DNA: TGTGCCACCAGCAGGGGACTAGCGGGATTCTACAATGAGCAGTTCTTC
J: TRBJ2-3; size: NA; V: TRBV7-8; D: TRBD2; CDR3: CASSARTSGSTDTQYF; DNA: TGTGCCAGCAGCGCACGGACTAGCGGGAGCACAGATACGCAGTATTTT
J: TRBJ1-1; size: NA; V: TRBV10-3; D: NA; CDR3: CAIRGPGGENTEAFF; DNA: TGTGCCATCAGGGGACCGGGCGGGGAGAACACTGAAGCTTTCTTT
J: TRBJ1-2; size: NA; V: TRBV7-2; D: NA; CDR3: CASSLSSAGINYGYTF; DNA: TGTGCCAGCAGCTTATCGAGTGCCGGGATCAACTATGGCTACACCTTC
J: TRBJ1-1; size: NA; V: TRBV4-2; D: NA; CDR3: CASSQGSVAISSRAEAFF; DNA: TGTGCCAGCAGCCAAGGGTCGGTTGCCATTTCATCGCGGGCTGAAGCTTTCTTT
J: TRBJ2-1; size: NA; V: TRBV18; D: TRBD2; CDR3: CASSLRTSGIEGHEQFF; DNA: TGTGCCAGCTCACTTCGGACTAGCGGGATAGAAGGGCATGAGCAGTTCTTC
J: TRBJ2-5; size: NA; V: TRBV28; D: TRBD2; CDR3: CASSLMGTSGSETQYF; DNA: TGTGCCAGCAGTTTAATGGGGACTAGCGGGAGTGAGACCCAGTACTTC
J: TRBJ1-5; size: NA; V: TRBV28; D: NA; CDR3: CASSPGGIPNQPQHF; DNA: TGTGCCAGCAGTCCGGGAGGGATCCCCAATCAGCCCCAGCATTTT
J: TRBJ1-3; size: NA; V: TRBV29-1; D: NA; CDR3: CSVVSDSGNTIYF; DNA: TGCAGCGTTGTATCCGACAGCGGAAACACCATATATTTT
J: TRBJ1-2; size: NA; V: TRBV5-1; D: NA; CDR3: CASSLERGLLDGYTF; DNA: TGCGCCAGCAGCTTGGAGCGGGGTCTGTTGGATGGCTACACCTTC
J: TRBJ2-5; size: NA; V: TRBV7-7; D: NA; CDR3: CASSSYIGETQYF; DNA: TGTGCTAGCAGCTCCTATATCGGAGAGACCCAGTACTTC
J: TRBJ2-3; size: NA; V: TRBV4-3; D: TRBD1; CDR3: CASSLAPTGGPGDTQYF; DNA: TGCGCCAGCAGCCTAGCCCCGACAGGGGGTCCGGGGGATACGCAGTATTTT
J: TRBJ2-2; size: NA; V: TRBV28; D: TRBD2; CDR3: CASSFPGTSGRLTVVTGELFF; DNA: TGTGCCAGCAGTTTCCCCGGGACTAGCGGGAGGCTTACAGTAGTCACCGGGGAGCTGTTTTTT
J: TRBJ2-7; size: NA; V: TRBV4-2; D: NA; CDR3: CASSQAVDVTEGYSEQYF; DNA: TGTGCCAGCAGCCAAGCCGTTGATGTAACGGAGGGATACAGCGAGCAGTACTTC
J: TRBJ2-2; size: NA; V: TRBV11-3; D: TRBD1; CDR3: CASSESTGGVGTGELFF; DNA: TGTGCCAGCAGCGAATCAACAGGGGGCGTCGGCACCGGGGAGCTGTTTTTT
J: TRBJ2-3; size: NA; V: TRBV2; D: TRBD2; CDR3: CASPKREGSSSTDTQYF; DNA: TGTGCCAGCCCGAAGCGGGAGGGATCCTCTAGCACAGATACGCAGTATTTT
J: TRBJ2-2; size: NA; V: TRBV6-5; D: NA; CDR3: CAVATGANTGELFF; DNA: TGTGCCGTCGCGACGGGGGCGAACACCGGGGAGCTGTTTTTT
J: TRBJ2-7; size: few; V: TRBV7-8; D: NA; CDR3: CASSYTDEQYF; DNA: TGTGCCAGCAGCTATACGGACGAGCAGTACTTC
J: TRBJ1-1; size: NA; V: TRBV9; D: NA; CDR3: CASSLPQGEDTEAFF; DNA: TGTGCCAGCAGCCTTCCACAGGGAGAGGACACTGAAGCTTTCTTT
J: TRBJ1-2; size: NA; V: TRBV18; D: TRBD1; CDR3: CASSPVHGQGLPGYTF; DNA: TGTGCCAGCTCACCAGTACACGGACAGGGACTTCCTGGCTACACCTTC
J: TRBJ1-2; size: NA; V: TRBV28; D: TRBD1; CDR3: CASSWTGGKGGYTF; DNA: TGTGCCAGCAGTTGGACAGGGGGCAAGGGGGGCTACACCTTC
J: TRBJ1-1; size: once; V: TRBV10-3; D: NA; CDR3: CATSRGARSEAFF; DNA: TGTGCCACCAGTCGGGGGGCGCGGAGTGAAGCTTTCTTT
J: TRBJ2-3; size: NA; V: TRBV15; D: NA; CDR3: CATSREADTQYF; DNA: TGTGCCACCAGCAGAGAGGCCGATACGCAGTATTTT
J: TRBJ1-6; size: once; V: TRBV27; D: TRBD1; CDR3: CASSLVRGNSPLHF; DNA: TGTGCCAGCAGTTTGGTCAGGGGGAATTCACCCCTCCACTTT
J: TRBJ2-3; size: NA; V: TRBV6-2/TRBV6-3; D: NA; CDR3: CASSHGGNTDTQYF; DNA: TGTGCCAGCAGCCACGGGGGTAATACAGATACGCAGTATTTT
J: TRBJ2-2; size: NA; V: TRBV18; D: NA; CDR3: CASSLTPNTGELFF; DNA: TGTGCCAGCTCTCTGACTCCGAACACCGGGGAGCTGTTTTTT
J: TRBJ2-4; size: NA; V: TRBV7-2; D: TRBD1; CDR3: CASSLGQGNIQYF; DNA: TGTGCCAGCAGCTTGGGACAGGGGAACATTCAGTACTTC
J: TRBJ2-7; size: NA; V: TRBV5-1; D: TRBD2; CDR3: CASSLTSGTSGRQYEQYF; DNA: TGCGCCAGCAGCTTGACCTCCGGGACTAGCGGGAGGCAGTACGAGCAGTACTTC